This entry concerns a single T cell receptor (beta chain). The sample originates from a study of cytomegalovirus exposure and HLA in healthy donors. TCRdb's table, derived via immunoSEQ multiplex PCR, lists solely in-frame clones and lacks some. The sample has over 60,000 clones, roughly 95% seen once. Germline lookup yields CDR1 MNHEY and CDR2 SVGAGI. V lost 3 bases and J lost 5; bases outside the gene matches: 3. The CDR3 is 15 amino acids. The origin of this receptor is a man younger than 35 in good health and CMV-seronegative. This chain links TRBV6-5 with TRBJ2-2; TRBD2 agrees at 10 bases. Sequenced material: PBMCs. The DNA of the CDR3 is TGTGCCAGCAGTTATTCTAGCGGGAGTACCGGGGAGCTGTTTTTT. It specifies CASSYSSGSTGELFF.